These 13 T cell receptor beta chains share one sample of origin, sequenced in a study of early T cells in non-severe SARS-CoV-2 infection. TCRdb called the 5' RACE reads again in MiXCR, with one record for every CDR3 protein. The sample lists approximately 100,000 distinct CDR3 sequences, 16% occurring once. Material: whole blood. These TCRs come from an adult who was a healthcare worker with PCR-confirmed SARS-CoV-2 infection or an uninfected control (not recorded which).

This clonotype was detected a few times. The CDR3 spells CASSLLDRDYEQYF. DNA for the CDR3: TGCGCCAGCAGCTTATTGGACAGGGACTACGAGCAGTACTTC. The chain couples TRBV5-1 to TRBJ2-7; TRBD1 matches 8 bases. The CDR3 extends over 14 amino acids. Germline V CDR1 and CDR2: SGHRS, YFSETQ. With 2 bases clipped from V and 3 bases from J, the junction kept 4 bases outside the gene matches.

This rearrangement joins TRBV28 to TRBJ2-7, with unresolved D. V lost 5 bases, J lost 6 bases, and 11 bases lay in between. Germline loops: CDR1 MDHEN, CDR2 SYDVKM. This CDR3 is 12 amino acids long. CDR3 nucleotides: TGTGCCAGCAGTGGCACCCGGCTCGAGCAGTACTTC. This encodes CASSGTRLEQYF.

The J gene is TRBJ1-1, the V gene TRBV28; 8 bases map to TRBD1. The CDR3 runs 14 residues. CDR1 is MDHEN and CDR2 is SYDVKM in the germline V gene. The V gene end was trimmed by 2 bases and the J gene end by 7 bases; junction bases not matched to a gene: 6. The CDR3 spells CASSLPQGADEAFF. The CDR3 DNA reads TGTGCCAGCAGTTTACCGCAGGGGGCGGATGAAGCTTTCTTT.

The genes are TRBV11-2 and TRBJ1-1, with unresolved D. Germline CDR1 SGHAT, CDR2 FQNNGV. The ends were cut back, 2 bases at V and 2 bases at J, with 12 bases in the middle. CDR3 length: 15 amino acids. The CDR3 DNA sequence: TGTGCCAGCAGCTTATGGACCAGGACTAACACTGAAGCTTTCTTT. This gives the protein CASSLWTRTNTEAFF.

The chain uses TRBV29-1 and TRBJ2-1, with 7 bases matching TRBD2. Looked up from germline, CDR1 is SQVTM and CDR2 is ANQGSEA. This CDR3 has 15 amino acids. The V and J ends lost 6 bases and 0 bases, in that order; junction bases with no gene match: 8. The DNA of the CDR3 is TGCAGCGTCTCAAGCGGGGACGGCTCCTACAATGAGCAGTTCTTC. The encoded protein is CSVSSGDGSYNEQFF.

There are many counts of this clonotype. The chain combines TRBV19 with TRBJ1-5; tentatively, D is TRBD1 (6 bases). This CDR3 has 14 amino acids. The germline CDR1 and CDR2 sequences are LNHDA and SQIVND (reference sequence). Trimming pared 7 bases from V and 3 bases from J, leaving 13 bases between. This CDR3 is CASTQTGPNQPQHF. The DNA of the CDR3 is TGTGCCAGTACCCAGACAGGCCCCAATCAGCCCCAGCATTTT.

This clonotype appeared many times. J is TRBJ2-7 and V is TRBV2; 7 bases are shared with TRBD2. Germline-derived CDR1 and CDR2 are SNHLY and FYNNEI. With V trimmed by 3 bases and J by 5 bases, 7 bases remained unmatched. CDR3 length equals 14 residues. CDR3 sequence: CASSDGGSRNEQYF. The CDR3 DNA reads TGTGCCAGCAGTGACGGCGGGAGTAGAAACGAGCAGTACTTC.

V and J are TRBV29-1 and TRBJ2-1, with 8 bases aligning to TRBD2. The CDR3 totals 14 residues. The V and J ends lost 7 bases and 1 base, in that order; junction bases with no gene match: 6. The V gene's germline CDR1 is SQVTM and CDR2 ANQGSEA. The CDR3 DNA sequence: TGCAGCGCTTTAGTAGCGGGATCCTACAATGAGCAGTTCTTC. It codes for CSALVAGSYNEQFF.

Only a few counts were recorded for this clonotype. This rearrangement joins TRBV7-2 to TRBJ2-7, with 7 bases lining up with TRBD2. The V segment lost 5 bases and the J segment 0 bases; nucleotides outside the gene matches: 4. The CDR3 covers 14 residues. Germline V CDR1 and CDR2: SGHTA, FQGNSA. The CDR3: CASSPRTSSYEQYF. In DNA, the CDR3 is TGTGCCAGCAGCCCACGGACTAGCTCCTACGAGCAGTACTTC.

Many counts were recorded for this clonotype. The V call is TRBV20-1, the J call TRBJ1-6; D may be TRBD1 (5 bases). Between the trimmed V and J ends, which lost 0 bases and 0 bases, there was a span of 15 bases. Germline assignment: CDR1 DFQATT and CDR2 SNEGSKA (reference sequence). The CDR3 runs to 18 residues. The CDR3 DNA is TGCAGTGCTAGAGACAGGCGTTTGGGGGGCTCCTATAATTCACCCCTCCACTTT. Protein product: CSARDRRLGGSYNSPLHF.

The chain carries TRBV20-1 and TRBJ2-7; 8 nucleotides line up with TRBD2. This CDR3 contains 12 residues. Germline V gene sequence: CDR1 DFQATT, CDR2 SNEGSKA (reference sequence). V gave up 6 bases and J gave up 4 bases; unmatched junction bases: 5. CDR3 protein: CSAKTSVYEQYF. The CDR3 coding sequence is TGCAGTGCGAAGACTAGCGTTTACGAGCAGTACTTC.

This clonotype was seen a few times. This chain links TRBV2 with TRBJ2-3, with 9 bases fitting TRBD1. V lost 4 bases and J lost 6; bases outside the gene matches: 11. The germline gives CDR1 SNHLY, CDR2 FYNNEI. The CDR3 is 16 amino acids. In nucleotides, the CDR3 is TGTGCCAGCAGTGGGATAGGACAGGGGCTTTTGGATACGCAGTATTTT. Residues: CASSGIGQGLLDTQYF.

In this sample, this clonotype turned up many times. The chain employs TRBV20-1 and TRBJ2-7; D perhaps matches TRBD1 (6 bases). This CDR3 comprises 14 residues. V lost 1 base, J lost 3 bases, and 13 bases lay in between. CDR1 is DFQATT, CDR2 SNEGSKA, per germline (reference sequence). The chain's CDR3 is CSARVPQGSYEQYF. The CDR3, as DNA: TGCAGTGCTAGAGTACCACAGGGTAGCTACGAGCAGTACTTC.